The rows below give T cell receptor beta chains drawn from one sample of a study of shared clonotypes between healthy human individuals. TCRdb's table, derived via immunoSEQ multiplex PCR, lists solely in-frame clones and lacks some. The repertoire holds about 1.5 million clones, with approximately 96% as singletons. Sequenced sample: naive CD4+ T cells sorted from blood. The receptors were sampled from a man aged 25 to 40 in good health. CDR3s include the opening cysteine and the closing phenylalanine or tryptophan. Each record gives: CDR3 protein, CDR3 DNA, clone size, J gene, D gene, V gene. A D gene is named only where the DNA matches it firmly. The size field is filled for only some rows; it gives once, few, many or a size class.

cdr3_aa: CASSPRLAGNTQYF
cdr3_nt: TGTGCCAGCAGCCCCCGACTAGCGGGGAACACCCAGTACTTC
clone_size: NA
j_call: TRBJ2-5
d_call: TRBD2
v_call: TRBV25-1

cdr3_aa: CSFYPPGLYNNEQFF
cdr3_nt: TGCAGCTTCTACCCACCGGGACTGTATAACAATGAGCAGTTCTTC
clone_size: NA
j_call: TRBJ2-1
d_call: NA
v_call: TRBV29-1

cdr3_aa: CASRVTGGAGYEQYF
cdr3_nt: TGTGCCAGCAGGGTAACAGGGGGCGCAGGCTACGAGCAGTACTTC
clone_size: once
j_call: TRBJ2-7
d_call: TRBD1
v_call: TRBV5-4

cdr3_aa: CASSGGRKSYEQYF
cdr3_nt: TGTGCCAGCAGTGGGGGCCGAAAATCCTACGAGCAGTACTTC
clone_size: NA
j_call: TRBJ2-7
d_call: NA
v_call: TRBV2

cdr3_aa: CASSPWDTDTQYF
cdr3_nt: TGTGCCAGCAGCCCCTGGGACACAGATACGCAGTATTTT
clone_size: NA
j_call: TRBJ2-3
d_call: NA
v_call: TRBV6-5

cdr3_aa: CASSTHRKNTGELFF
cdr3_nt: TGTGCCAGCAGCACACACAGGAAAAACACCGGGGAGCTGTTTTTT
clone_size: NA
j_call: TRBJ2-2
d_call: NA
v_call: TRBV5-4

cdr3_aa: CASSFQTPGNQPQHF
cdr3_nt: TGTGCCAGCAGCTTTCAGACACCAGGCAATCAGCCCCAGCATTTT
clone_size: NA
j_call: TRBJ1-5
d_call: NA
v_call: TRBV5-6

cdr3_aa: CASSPWDRGMNTEAFF
cdr3_nt: TGTGCCAGCTCACCGTGGGACAGGGGTATGAACACTGAAGCTTTCTTT
clone_size: NA
j_call: TRBJ1-1
d_call: TRBD1
v_call: TRBV18

cdr3_aa: CASSFQGQGEGGYTF
cdr3_nt: TGCGCCAGCAGCTTCCAAGGACAGGGGGAGGGAGGCTACACCTTC
clone_size: NA
j_call: TRBJ1-2
d_call: TRBD1
v_call: TRBV5-1

cdr3_aa: CAISEQESTGELFF
cdr3_nt: TGTGCCATCAGTGAGCAGGAGAGCACCGGGGAGCTGTTTTTT
clone_size: NA
j_call: TRBJ2-2
d_call: NA
v_call: TRBV10-3

cdr3_aa: CASSSPRTSESYNEQFF
cdr3_nt: TGTGCCAGCAGTTCCCCACGGACTAGCGAGTCCTACAATGAGCAGTTCTTC
clone_size: NA
j_call: TRBJ2-1
d_call: TRBD2
v_call: TRBV28

cdr3_aa: CASSSPRGGVYNEQFF
cdr3_nt: TGTGCCAGCAGTTCCCCGAGGGGGGGGGTTTACAATGAGCAGTTCTTC
clone_size: NA
j_call: TRBJ2-1
d_call: NA
v_call: TRBV6-5

cdr3_aa: CATSRGGRVSTQYF
cdr3_nt: TGTGCCACCAGCAGGGGCGGGAGGGTCTCTACGCAGTATTTT
clone_size: NA
j_call: TRBJ2-3
d_call: TRBD2
v_call: TRBV15

cdr3_aa: CASSLVGNGDIQYF
cdr3_nt: TGTGCCAGCAGCTTGGTAGGGAATGGGGACATTCAGTACTTC
clone_size: NA
j_call: TRBJ2-4
d_call: NA
v_call: TRBV5-4

cdr3_aa: CASSLNRGSSSYEQYF
cdr3_nt: TGTGCCAGCAGCTTAAACAGAGGGTCCTCATCGTACGAGCAGTACTTC
clone_size: NA
j_call: TRBJ2-7
d_call: NA
v_call: TRBV7-2

cdr3_aa: CASSPGPPLWVAKNTGELFF
cdr3_nt: TGTGCCAGCTCACCTGGTCCCCCCCTGTGGGTAGCCAAGAACACCGGGGAGCTGTTTTTT
clone_size: NA
j_call: TRBJ2-2
d_call: NA
v_call: TRBV18

cdr3_aa: CASSTAGQGTYEQYF
cdr3_nt: TGTGCCAGCAGCACCGCAGGACAGGGAACCTACGAGCAGTACTTC
clone_size: NA
j_call: TRBJ2-7
d_call: TRBD1
v_call: TRBV13

cdr3_aa: CASSKIGASYEQYF
cdr3_nt: TGCGCCAGCAGCAAAATAGGGGCCTCCTACGAGCAGTACTTC
clone_size: NA
j_call: TRBJ2-7
d_call: NA
v_call: TRBV5-1

cdr3_aa: CASSILNNEQFF
cdr3_nt: TGTGCCAGCAGTATTCTAAACAATGAGCAGTTCTTC
clone_size: NA
j_call: TRBJ2-1
d_call: NA
v_call: TRBV28

cdr3_aa: CASSLVPSSYEQYF
cdr3_nt: TGTGCCAGCAGCTTGGTTCCCTCCTCCTACGAGCAGTACTTC
clone_size: NA
j_call: TRBJ2-7
d_call: NA
v_call: TRBV5-4

cdr3_aa: CASTDSYNEQFF
cdr3_nt: TGTGCCAGCACAGACTCCTACAATGAGCAGTTCTTC
clone_size: NA
j_call: TRBJ2-1
d_call: NA
v_call: TRBV28

cdr3_aa: CASLDMNTEAFF
cdr3_nt: TGTGCCTCCTTGGATATGAACACTGAAGCTTTCTTT
clone_size: NA
j_call: TRBJ1-1
d_call: NA
v_call: TRBV28

cdr3_aa: CASSPNTGSRTQETQYF
cdr3_nt: TGTGCCAGCAGCCCCAACACTGGATCCAGGACCCAAGAGACCCAGTACTTC
clone_size: NA
j_call: TRBJ2-5
d_call: NA
v_call: TRBV7-9

cdr3_aa: CAISSGNTGELFF
cdr3_nt: TGTGCCATCAGCTCGGGGAACACCGGGGAGCTGTTTTTT
clone_size: NA
j_call: TRBJ2-2
d_call: NA
v_call: TRBV10-3